The rows below give T cell receptor beta chains drawn from one sample of a study of T cells after yellow fever vaccination. A single record per CDR3 protein comes from TCRdb applying MiXCR to the 5' RACE reads. The sample carries under 250,000 distinct CDR3 sequences, about 3% recorded once. Specimen: CD4+ T cells sorted from PBMCs, collected 10 days after the yellow fever booster vaccination. These receptors were collected from a man younger than 30 who received the YFV17D yellow fever vaccine. CDR3s include the opening cysteine and the closing phenylalanine or tryptophan. D genes are given only for firm matches. Clone size, where shown, is once, few, many, or a class for clones that have expanded.

TRBJ1-3,many,NA,TRBV20-1,TGCAGTGCTAGTCTGCAAGGGAGTGGAAACACCATATATTTT,CSASLQGSGNTIYF
TRBJ2-3,NA,NA,TRBV4-2,TGTGCCAGCAGCCACCCTAGATCAGATACGCAGTATTTT,CASSHPRSDTQYF
TRBJ2-4,many,NA,TRBV5-1,TGCGCCAGCAGCTTGGACGCAGGGGACATTCAGTACTTC,CASSLDAGDIQYF
TRBJ1-6,few,TRBD1,TRBV7-2,TGTGCCAGCAGCTCCTCACAGGGGGTCCGAAATTCACCCCTCCACTTT,CASSSSQGVRNSPLHF
TRBJ2-1,many,TRBD1,TRBV6-5,TGTGCCGCTTCGAGACAGGGGGCGAGGAATGAGCAGTTCTTC,CAASRQGARNEQFF
TRBJ2-1,many,NA,TRBV5-8,TGTGCCAGCAGCGGCGGATCTAGCGCGGGATTCTACAATGAGCAGTTCTTC,CASSGGSSAGFYNEQFF
TRBJ1-2,many,NA,TRBV12-3/TRBV12-4,TGTGCCAGCAGTCAGAGCAATGGCTACACCTTC,CASSQSNGYTF
TRBJ1-6,few,NA,TRBV9,TGTGCCAGCAGCCACTCACAGGGTTGGAATAATTCACCCCTCCACTTT,CASSHSQGWNNSPLHF
TRBJ1-2,many,NA,TRBV4-2,TGTGCCAGCAGCCAAGAAGGGCGAAGGGGCTACACCTTC,CASSQEGRRGYTF
TRBJ2-5,NA,TRBD2,TRBV7-3,TGTGCCAGCAGCCGGGGACTAGGAGAGACCCAGTACTTC,CASSRGLGETQYF
TRBJ2-5,many,NA,TRBV6-2/TRBV6-3,TGTGCCAGCATACGGGATGGTAATGGGAGAGAGACCCAGTACTTC,CASIRDGNGRETQYF
TRBJ2-3,many,NA,TRBV4-2,TGTGCCAGCAGCCAAGCGGCTAGCGTGAACCCCGCAGATACGCAGTATTTT,CASSQAASVNPADTQYF
TRBJ1-2,many,TRBD1,TRBV7-9,TGTGCCAGCAGCGCCGGGACAGGGTACGGCGGCTACACCTTC,CASSAGTGYGGYTF
TRBJ1-4,few,TRBD1,TRBV5-4,TGTGCCAGCAGCCGACAGGGTGCAACTAATGAAAAACTGTTTTTT,CASSRQGATNEKLFF
TRBJ1-1,few,NA,TRBV29-1,TGCAGCGTCAGGGAACGGTTGAACACTGAAGCTTTCTTT,CSVRERLNTEAFF
TRBJ2-3,few,TRBD1,TRBV5-1,TGCGCCAGCAGACAGGACAGGACAGATACGCAGTATTTT,CASRQDRTDTQYF
TRBJ1-2,NA,NA,TRBV28,TGTGCCAGCAAGGACAGCCCCCACGCCCACTATGGCTACACCTTC,CASKDSPHAHYGYTF
TRBJ1-1,few,TRBD1,TRBV5-5,TGTGCCAGCAGCTCGCCAGGGGGCAACACTGAAGCTTTCTTT,CASSSPGGNTEAFF
TRBJ2-3,NA,NA,TRBV7-2,TGTGCCAGCAGCTTAGTTGGGGGGTGGACAGATACGCAGTATTTT,CASSLVGGWTDTQYF
TRBJ2-2,many,TRBD2,TRBV24-1,TGTGCCACCAGTGATCGGGGGACTAGCCCAGGCACCGGGGAGCTGTTTTTT,CATSDRGTSPGTGELFF
TRBJ2-2,NA,NA,TRBV7-2,TGTGCCAGCAGCACCCGCCTCGGGGGGCTACGAGCCGGGGAGCTGTTTTTT,CASSTRLGGLRAGELFF
TRBJ1-2,many,NA,TRBV6-6,TGTGCCAGCAAAAACGGGGGGAACTATGGCTACACCTTC,CASKNGGNYGYTF
TRBJ2-7,few,TRBD2,TRBV20-1,TGCAGTGCTAGAGCCCCAGCGGGGGGGGACGAGCAGTACTTC,CSARAPAGGDEQYF
TRBJ2-3,few,NA,TRBV19,TGTGCCAGTAGCCCCAACCCCGGTCCCATCCCGCAGTATTTT,CASSPNPGPIPQYF
TRBJ1-3,few,NA,TRBV25-1,TGTGCCAGCAGTGAATTACACGGAGGAAACACCATATATTTT,CASSELHGGNTIYF
TRBJ2-3,many,TRBD2,TRBV7-2,TGTGCCAGCAGCTTGTACTCTATCGGGACTAGCGGGGGGGATACGCAGTATTTT,CASSLYSIGTSGGDTQYF
TRBJ2-1,many,NA,TRBV10-1,TGCGCCAGCAGTGAGGGGGGCCCGGACTACAATGAGCAGTTCTTC,CASSEGGPDYNEQFF
TRBJ2-1,NA,TRBD2,TRBV7-3,TGTGCCAGCAGAAGCGGGGGGGCATACAATGAGCAGTTCTTC,CASRSGGAYNEQFF
TRBJ2-6,NA,NA,TRBV7-2,TGTGCCAGCAGGACGGCGGGCTCTGGGGCCAACGTCCTGACTTTC,CASRTAGSGANVLTF
TRBJ2-3,many,TRBD2,TRBV4-1,TGCGCCAGCAGCCAAGCGGGGGGGCCAAATACGCAGTATTTT,CASSQAGGPNTQYF
TRBJ2-5,many,NA,TRBV7-8,TGTGCCAGCAGCACGACCCGCGGAGGGGTGACCCAGTACTTC,CASSTTRGGVTQYF
TRBJ1-6,many,NA,TRBV9,TGTGCCAGCAGCTCTTCGAGAGACGGTGGGGATTCACCCCTCCACTTT,CASSSSRDGGDSPLHF
TRBJ1-2,many,TRBD1,TRBV7-2,TGTGCCAGCAGCTCGGACAGGTCCTATGGCTACACCTTC,CASSSDRSYGYTF
TRBJ2-2,NA,TRBD2,TRBV6-6,TGTGCCAGCTGTCTGGGGGGGGGGGACTTTCTACGGGAGCTGTTTTTT,CASCLGGGDFLRELFF
TRBJ1-6,NA,TRBD1,TRBV7-2,TGTGCCAGCAGCAAAGGCGGGACAGGGATTACACCCCTCCACTTT,CASSKGGTGITPLHF
TRBJ2-1,many,TRBD2,TRBV10-3,TGTGCCATCAGTCACCCTCCAAGCGGGGGGCCCAGGAGTGAGCAGTTCTTC,CAISHPPSGGPRSEQFF
TRBJ1-6,few,NA,TRBV7-9,TGTGCCAGCAGCTTAGGTGGCAGCACCATTTTATATTCACCCCTCCACTTT,CASSLGGSTILYSPLHF
TRBJ2-3,few,TRBD2,TRBV7-8,TGTGCCAGCACGGCACTAGCGGGGGTCACAGATACGCAGTATTTT,CASTALAGVTDTQYF
TRBJ2-7,few,TRBD1,TRBV19,TGTGCCAGTAGTATAGCGGGACAGGTGTACGAGCAGTACTTC,CASSIAGQVYEQYF
TRBJ2-5,many,TRBD2,TRBV7-2,TGTGCCAGCAGCACGCTAGCGGGGAAAGAGACCCAGTACTTC,CASSTLAGKETQYF
TRBJ2-1,NA,TRBD1,TRBV5-1,TGCGCCAGCAGCTCCGGCGGGACAGGTTCCTACAATGAGCAGTTCTTC,CASSSGGTGSYNEQFF
TRBJ1-3,many,NA,TRBV4-1,TGCGCCAGCAGCCAGCCCACCGAAAAAATTGGAAACACCATATATTTT,CASSQPTEKIGNTIYF
TRBJ2-1,NA,NA,TRBV5-1,TGCGCCAGCAGCTTGGCCATCGGGGACCTCAATGAGCAGTTCTTC,CASSLAIGDLNEQFF